The clone carrying this T cell receptor beta chain has ten or more counts. Its antigen is not known. It was RNA transcripts that yielded the amplified TCR beta CDR3 regions. HTBI primers drove first-round RT-PCR of the TCR CDR3. TCRdb reprocessed the multiplex PCR reads via MiXCR and lists one record per CDR3 protein. The sample has fewer than 30,000 distinct CDR3 sequences; about 49% are singletons. Patients aged 18 to 65 had newly diagnosed hyperthyroidism of under 2 months' duration. The data are from a study of T cells in Graves' hyperthyroidism and ophthalmopathy. Across the whole study: Before treatment of any kind, peripheral blood was taken at initial diagnosis.

Notes on the study in general: Blood also showed most of the thyroid clonotypes that were expanded above 0.001.

The V end was cut by 3 bases, the J end by 0 bases, with 9 bases between. The CDR3 length is 14 residues. Germline V gene sequence: CDR1 MNHEY, CDR2 SMNVEV (reference sequence). This chain connects TRBV27 to TRBJ2-7; possible D gene TRBD2, 6 bases. Sequences were obtained from blood. The receptor was isolated from a woman aged 40 to 55 with Graves' hyperthyroidism that later progressed to Graves' ophthalmopathy. CDR3 nucleotides: TGTGCCAGCAGTTTTGGGGGGTCCTCCTACGAGCAGTACTTC. Translated: CASSFGGSSYEQYF.